This entry describes one T cell receptor beta chain. Its antigen is currently not known. The input lacks base qualities; no much larger clone sits a single base away. Counted from cysteine to phenylalanine, this CDR3 has 14 amino acids. The sequence is cut down to CDR3 DNA, 42 bases in frame from base 1. CDR1 and CDR2 were assigned from the germline V gene as SGHTA and FQGNSA. Between the V and J ends, shortened by 5 bases and 1 base respectively, the junction contains 11 bases. For sequencing of the TCRbeta CDR3 region, genomic DNA was extracted from the sorted cells. The immunoSEQ Assay was used for sequencing of TCRbeta CDR3 regions. TCRdb obtained this table from immuneACCESS and retained in-frame rearrangements with V and J assigned. These tables miss some clones; where compared with another copy, unresolved V genes account for less than half of the shortfall, and the remainder is unexplained. Counted in this sample were over 10,000 clones; around nine tenths of them appeared once. The ten most abundant clones make up roughly 49% of the sample.

The trial excluded patients who had a history of autoimmune disease or who were on systemic immunosuppression. In every dose cohort, peripheral blood was drawn for TCR sequencing at baseline, cycle 4 day 1, and cycle 7 day 1. The samples were taken from a phase I, first-in-human, multicenter, open-label dose-escalation trial of ivuxolimab. Adults with locally advanced or metastatic melanoma, renal cell, hepatocellular, or head and neck squamous cell carcinoma were enrolled in the trial. Before TCR sequencing, CD4+ and CD8+ T cells were separately sorted from peripheral blood. This sample is part of a study of OX40 agonist ivuxolimab in advanced cancers. As for the study more broadly: Ivuxolimab was an agonistic, fully human IgG2 monoclonal antibody directed against OX40 (CD134), a costimulatory receptor. Intravenous ivuxolimab was administered to patients every 2 weeks at six dose levels: 0.01, 0.1, 0.3, 1.5, 3 and 10 mg/kg. Among the approximately 54 dose-escalation patients, 19 had hepatocellular carcinoma, approximately 15 melanoma, 9 renal cell carcinoma and 9 head and neck cancer. A male proportion of nearly 85% and a mean age of approximately 60 years, ranging from about 20 to 80, were recorded for the dose-escalation cohort. Patients were allowed to have had prior anti-PD-1, anti-PD-L1 or anti-CTLA-4 therapy, and 40% of the dose-escalation patients had previously received checkpoint inhibitors. Partial responses were achieved by three dose-escalation patients, of whom one had hepatocellular carcinoma and two had cutaneous melanoma. Peripheral TCRbeta sequencing aimed to test whether ivuxolimab altered TCR sequence diversity and caused clonal T-cell expansion. The paper reports the monotherapy dose-escalation portion (N of about 51 patients) of the phase I ivuxolimab trial.

Results and caveats for the whole study, not just this receptor: At doses from 0.1 to 3.0 mg/kg, clonal expansion was seen in both CD4+ and CD8+ blood T cells between baseline and week 6. Antigen specificity was not determined for the clonally expanded peripheral T cells. On average, CD8+ T cells showed more expanded clones than CD4+ T cells after ivuxolimab. Low levels of normalized T-cell clonal expansion were also seen in some patients who did not respond. In partial responders in the 0.1-3.0 mg/kg groups, normalized peripheral clonal expansion was found to be among the lowest, especially among CD8+ T cells.

This clonotype was sampled from an adult with an advanced solid tumor such as melanoma, head and neck, liver or kidney cancer. This material consisted of CD4+ or CD8+ T cells sorted from blood, taken in a trial of the OX40 agonist ivuxolimab. The chain uses TRBV7-2 and TRBJ1-1, and the D gene may be TRBD1, 5 bases matching. At the DNA level, the sequence is TGTGCCAGCAGCCCCCCGGGGGGGAACACTGAAGCTTTCTTT. This codes for CASSPPGGNTEAFF.